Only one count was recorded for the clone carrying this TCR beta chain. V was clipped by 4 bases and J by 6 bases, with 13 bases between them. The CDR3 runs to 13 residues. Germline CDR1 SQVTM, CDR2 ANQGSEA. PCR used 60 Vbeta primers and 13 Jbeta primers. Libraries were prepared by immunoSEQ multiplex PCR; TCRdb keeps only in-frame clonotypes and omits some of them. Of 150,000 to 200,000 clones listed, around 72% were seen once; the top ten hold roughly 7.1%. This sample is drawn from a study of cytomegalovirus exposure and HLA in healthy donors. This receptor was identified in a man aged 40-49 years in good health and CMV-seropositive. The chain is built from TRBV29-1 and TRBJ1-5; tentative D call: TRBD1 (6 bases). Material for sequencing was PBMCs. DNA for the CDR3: TGCAGCGTTGGTCAGGGGTTAGGTCAGCCCCAGCATTTT. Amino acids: CSVGQGLGQPQHF.